The subject of this entry is one T cell receptor beta chain. Its matching antigen is unknown. The source of the sample is a study of radiotherapy plus CTLA-4 blockade in lung cancer. Overall study context: For approximately 19% of patients, objective responses occurred, and about 33% had disease control. The study's findings and limits: Tumor-derived TCR clones expanded in blood after radiotherapy plus ipilimumab. Dynamics of early blood T cell clones, together with interferon-beta, were reportedly the best predictors of response.

Using immunoSEQ multiplex PCR, the repertoire was profiled, and TCRdb retains in-frame clones only, with some absent. The sample lists 30,000 to 45,000 clones, over 65% occurring once. Trimming took 0 bases from V and 1 from J, leaving 7 bases between them. The V gene's germline CDR1 is SGDLS and CDR2 YYNGEE. The CDR3 runs 14 residues. Enrolled patients, whose metastatic non-small-cell lung cancer was chemo-refractory, received focal radiation plus CTLA-4 blockade with ipilimumab. Source: peripheral blood, taken from a patient treated with radiotherapy plus ipilimumab. This clonotype was obtained from a human donor with non-small cell lung cancer who had stable disease on radiotherapy plus ipilimumab. The rearrangement links TRBV9 to TRBJ1-1, with TRBD1 as a possible D gene (5 bases). CDR3 region: CASSVVQGNTEAFF. The CDR3 DNA reads as TGTGCCAGCAGCGTAGTTCAGGGGAACACTGAAGCTTTCTTT.